The clone carrying this TCR beta chain was counted a few times. This table comes from immunoSEQ multiplex PCR, and its TCRdb copy is limited to in-frame clones, with some not included. Of around 60,000 clones listed, 75% to 90% are singletons. This record belongs to a study of OX40 agonist ivuxolimab in advanced cancers. Across the whole study: Patients undergoing dose escalation presented with hepatocellular carcinoma, melanoma, renal cell or head and neck cancer.

Deletions cut 2 bases from V and 4 bases from J, with 8 bases between. The CDR3 runs to 13 residues. Per germline, CDR1 SNHLY and CDR2 FYNNEI. Sequences were derived from CD4+ or CD8+ T cells sorted from blood, sampled in a trial of the OX40 agonist ivuxolimab. This clonotype originated in an adult with an advanced solid tumor such as melanoma, head and neck, liver or kidney cancer. The chain recombines TRBV2 with TRBJ1-1; weak D call: TRBD1 (5 bases). CDR3 coding DNA: TGTGCCAGCAGTGAACCCAGGGCCACTGAAGCTTTCTTT. This gives the protein CASSEPRATEAFF.